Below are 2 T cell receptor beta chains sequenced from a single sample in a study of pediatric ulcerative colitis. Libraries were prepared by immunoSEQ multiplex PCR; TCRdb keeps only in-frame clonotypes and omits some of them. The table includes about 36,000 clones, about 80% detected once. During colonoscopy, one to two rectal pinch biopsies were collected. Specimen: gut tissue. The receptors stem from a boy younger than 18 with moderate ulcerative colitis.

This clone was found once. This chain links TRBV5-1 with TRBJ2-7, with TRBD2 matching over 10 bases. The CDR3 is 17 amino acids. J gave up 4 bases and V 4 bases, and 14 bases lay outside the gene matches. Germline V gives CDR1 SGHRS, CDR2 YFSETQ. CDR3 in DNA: TGCGCCAGCAGCCATACTAGCGGGACTGCAACACTTTACGAGCAGTACTTC. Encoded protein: CASSHTSGTATLYEQYF.

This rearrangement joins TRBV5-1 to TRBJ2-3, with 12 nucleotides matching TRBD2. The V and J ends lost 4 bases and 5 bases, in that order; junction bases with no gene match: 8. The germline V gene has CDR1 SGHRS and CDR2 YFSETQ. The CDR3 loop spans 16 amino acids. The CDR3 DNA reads TGCGCCAGCAGCCTATTCCCGGGACTAGCGGGAGATACGCAGTATTTT. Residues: CASSLFPGLAGDTQYF.